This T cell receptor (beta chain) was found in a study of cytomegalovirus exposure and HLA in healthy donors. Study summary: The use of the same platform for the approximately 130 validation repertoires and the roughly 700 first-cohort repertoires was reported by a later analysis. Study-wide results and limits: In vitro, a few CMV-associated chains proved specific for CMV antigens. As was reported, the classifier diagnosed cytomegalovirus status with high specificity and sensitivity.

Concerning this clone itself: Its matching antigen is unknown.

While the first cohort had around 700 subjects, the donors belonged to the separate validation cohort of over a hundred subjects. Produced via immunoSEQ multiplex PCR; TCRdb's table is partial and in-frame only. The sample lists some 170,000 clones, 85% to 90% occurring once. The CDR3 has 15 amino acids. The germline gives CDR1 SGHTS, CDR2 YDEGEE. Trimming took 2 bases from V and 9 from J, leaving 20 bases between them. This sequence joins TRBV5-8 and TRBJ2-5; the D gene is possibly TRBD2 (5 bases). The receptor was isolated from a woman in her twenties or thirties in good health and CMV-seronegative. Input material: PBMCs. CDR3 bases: TGTGCCAGCAGCTTCCGGGTCCGGGGTGAATTGGCCCAGTACTTC. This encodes CASSFRVRGELAQYF. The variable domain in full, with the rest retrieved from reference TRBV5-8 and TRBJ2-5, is EAGVTQSPTHLIKTRGQQATLRCSPISGHTSVYWYQQALGLGLQFLLWYDEGEERNRGNFPPRFSGRQFPNYSSELNVNALELEDSALYLCASSFRVRGELAQYFGPGTRLLVL.